Listed below are T cell receptor beta chains from one sample, sequenced in a study of blood T cells in healthy people across ages. TCRdb processed the 5' RACE reads anew with MiXCR; each CDR3 protein has one entry. The profile shows about 800,000 distinct CDR3 sequences, 46% of them singletons. The sequenced sample was blood. These receptors were taken from a man older than 75 in good health. Both conserved end residues are part of each CDR3. Fields, in order: clone size, D gene, CDR3 length, V gene, J gene, CDR3 protein, CDR3 DNA. D genes are given only for firm matches. A clone size is listed for some rows: how often the clone was seen (once, few, many), or a class if it is expanded.

>many|.|12|TRBV29-1|TRBJ2-5
CSVDEGLETQYF
TGCAGCGTTGATGAAGGGTTGGAGACCCAGTACTTC
>once|.|14|TRBV20-1|TRBJ2-7
CSARDYQGSHEQYF
TGCAGTGCTAGAGATTATCAGGGTTCCCACGAGCAGTACTTC
>.|TRBD1|15|TRBV7-9|TRBJ2-7
CASSTSRDRYYEQYF
TGTGCCAGCAGCACTTCCCGGGACAGATATTACGAGCAGTACTTC
>many|.|15|TRBV12-3/TRBV12-4|TRBJ2-3
CASSLYPDSADTQYF
TGTGCCAGCAGTTTATATCCCGATAGCGCAGATACGCAGTATTTT
>.|.|15|TRBV7-2|TRBJ2-7
CASSKPLSIPYEQYF
TGTGCCAGCAGCAAACCTCTCTCAATCCCCTACGAGCAGTACTTC
>once|TRBD2|16|TRBV4-1|TRBJ2-1
CASSQEGTSGKMREFF
TGCGCCAGCAGCCAAGAAGGGACTAGCGGTAAAATGAGGGAGTTCTTC
>.|.|13|TRBV5-5|TRBJ2-3
CASARAEVDTQYF
TGTGCCAGTGCCCGAGCGGAGGTAGATACGCAGTATTTT
>.|.|14|TRBV7-2|TRBJ2-5
CASSLNPTQETQYF
TGTGCCAGCAGCTTAAATCCGACGCAAGAGACCCAGTACTTC
>.|.|10|TRBV30|TRBJ2-1
CAWSVYEQFF
TGTGCCTGGAGTGTATATGAGCAGTTCTTC
>.|TRBD2|15|TRBV5-1|TRBJ2-7
CASSLTSGPLREQYF
TGCGCCAGCAGCTTGACTAGCGGTCCCCTCAGGGAGCAGTACTTC
>.|.|13|TRBV4-1|TRBJ1-5
CASSQGAGGPQHF
TGCGCCAGCAGCCAAGGGGCCGGGGGGCCCCAGCATTTT
>few|.|16|TRBV10-3|TRBJ2-1
CAISRKYSETYNEQFF
TGTGCCATCAGTAGAAAGTACAGCGAGACCTACAATGAGCAGTTCTTC
>.|.|14|TRBV7-3|TRBJ2-1
CASSVISSSDEQFF
TGTGCCAGCAGCGTAATCAGTAGCAGCGATGAGCAGTTCTTC
>.|TRBD2|15|TRBV9|TRBJ2-1
CASSVGREGGNEQFF
TGTGCCAGCAGCGTAGGGCGGGAGGGTGGAAATGAGCAGTTCTTC
>.|.|15|TRBV6-2/TRBV6-3|TRBJ1-2
CATETAGRADYGYTF
TGTGCCACCGAGACCGCAGGTAGGGCCGACTATGGCTACACCTTC
>many|.|13|TRBV5-5|TRBJ2-4
CASSLLEHGIQYF
TGTGCCAGCAGCTTGTTAGAGCACGGCATTCAGTACTTC
>few|TRBD1|14|TRBV12-3/TRBV12-4|TRBJ2-7
CASRPGQVAYEQYF
TGTGCCAGCAGACCGGGACAGGTTGCCTACGAGCAGTACTTC
>few|TRBD1|14|TRBV5-1|TRBJ1-2
CASSGGTVGEGYTF
TGCGCCAGCAGCGGCGGGACAGTCGGCGAAGGCTACACCTTC
>few|TRBD2|16|TRBV7-2|TRBJ2-1
CASSSSLAGGFNEQFF
TGTGCCAGCAGCTCTTCACTAGCGGGGGGATTCAATGAGCAGTTCTTC
>few|.|15|TRBV5-1|TRBJ2-5
CASSLEGYPKETQYF
TGCGCCAGCAGCTTGGAGGGCTACCCCAAAGAGACCCAGTACTTC
>few|.|12|TRBV5-1|TRBJ2-5
CASSRGVETQYF
TGCGCCAGCAGCCGGGGCGTGGAGACCCAGTACTTC
>.|TRBD2|16|TRBV9|TRBJ2-1
CASSPDGAGVRNEQFF
TGTGCCAGCAGCCCGGACGGAGCGGGAGTTAGGAATGAGCAGTTCTTC
>.|TRBD1|16|TRBV6-5|TRBJ2-5
CASSPPGTGGRETQYF
TGTGCCAGCAGCCCTCCCGGGACAGGGGGCAGAGAGACCCAGTACTTC
>.|.|15|TRBV7-2|TRBJ2-1
CASSGDRYYYNEQFF
TGTGCCAGCAGCGGTGACAGGTATTATTACAATGAGCAGTTCTTC
>.|.|16|TRBV4-2|TRBJ1-2
CASSQERQDFNYGYTF
TGTGCCAGCAGCCAAGAGCGCCAGGATTTTAACTATGGCTACACCTTC
>.|TRBD2|16|TRBV5-1|TRBJ2-5
CASSLVASGGNNEQYF
TGCGCCAGCAGCTTGGTGGCCAGCGGGGGTAACAATGAGCAGTACTTC
>.|TRBD2|16|TRBV28|TRBJ2-7
CASSSRGLAKFYEQYF
TGTGCCAGCAGTTCGCGGGGACTAGCGAAGTTCTACGAGCAGTACTTC
>.|TRBD2|14|TRBV29-1|TRBJ2-3
CSVSWTSGTGTQYF
TGCAGCGTTTCTTGGACTAGCGGGACAGGTACGCAGTATTTT
>.|.|16|TRBV5-1|TRBJ2-1
CASSVGRANSYNEQFF
TGCGCCAGCAGCGTGGGACGGGCGAACTCCTACAATGAGCAGTTCTTC
>.|.|16|TRBV7-3|TRBJ2-1
CASSLTSTSGYNEQFF
TGTGCCAGCAGCTTAACGAGCACCAGCGGATACAATGAGCAGTTCTTC
>once|.|16|TRBV4-1|TRBJ2-4
CASSLLQGQTKNIQYF
TGCGCCAGCAGCCTACTACAAGGACAGACCAAAAACATTCAGTACTTC
>.|TRBD2|14|TRBV7-6|TRBJ2-5
CASSTTSGRETQYF
TGTGCCAGCAGCACCACTAGCGGGAGGGAGACCCAGTACTTC
>.|TRBD1|14|TRBV6-1|TRBJ2-4
CASRGPGQGNIQYF
TGTGCCAGCAGGGGACCGGGACAGGGGAACATTCAGTACTTC
>.|.|12|TRBV29-1|TRBJ1-1
CSVTSMNTEAFF
TGCAGCGTTACAAGCATGAACACTGAAGCTTTCTTT
>.|.|14|TRBV28|TRBJ2-7
CASSPRTITYEQYF
TGTGCCAGCAGTCCCCGGACAATTACCTACGAGCAGTACTTC
>few|.|13|TRBV7-2|TRBJ2-5
CASSRWGQETQYF
TGTGCCAGCAGTCGATGGGGACAAGAGACCCAGTACTTC
>few|TRBD2|15|TRBV20-1|TRBJ2-2
CSARGTSGSTGELFF
TGCAGTGCTAGGGGGACTAGCGGGAGTACCGGGGAGCTGTTTTTT
>few|TRBD2|14|TRBV7-2|TRBJ2-3
CASSVDAGADTQYF
TGTGCCAGCAGCGTAGACGCGGGAGCAGATACGCAGTATTTT
>many|.|13|TRBV29-1|TRBJ2-5
CSVRGPSGETQYF
TGCAGCGTTAGAGGGCCCTCGGGAGAGACCCAGTACTTC
>.|.|12|TRBV30|TRBJ2-7
CARSKGSYEQYF
TGTGCCCGGAGTAAGGGTTCCTACGAGCAGTACTTC
>.|.|14|TRBV7-2|TRBJ2-3
CASSTRLPLDTQYF
TGTGCCAGCAGCACCCGACTACCTCTAGATACGCAGTATTTT
>many|.|11|TRBV12-3/TRBV12-4|TRBJ2-1
CASRKTGEQFF
TGTGCCAGCAGAAAAACAGGGGAGCAGTTCTTC
>.|TRBD1|16|TRBV25-1|TRBJ2-5
CASSAPGQGQNLLQYF
TGTGCCAGCAGTGCACCGGGACAGGGACAGAATTTACTGCAGTACTTC